This T cell receptor (beta chain) was retrieved from a study of CD8 T cells in ankylosing spondylitis. Study-wide results and limits: As reported, disease-linked clones showed significant enrichment in matched ankylosing spondylitis synovial fluid.

TCR beta libraries were made by quantitative 5'-RACE with molecular barcodes. TCRdb re-called the 5' RACE reads through MiXCR, storing one row per CDR3 protein. The sample consists of 300,000 to 400,000 distinct CDR3 sequences, 14% to 15% of them appearing once. V was cut by 1 base and J by 11 bases, with 15 bases left in between. The CDR3 totals 13 residues. Germline V gene data show CDR1 as SQVTM and CDR2 as ANQGSEA. This clonotype was seen a few times. The antigen remains undetermined. Sample: blood, either unsorted or a sorted T cell fraction (not recorded which). The J gene is TRBJ2-1, the V gene TRBV29-1, with a weak D call TRBD2 (6 bases). The clonotype comes from a male donor with ankylosing spondylitis or in good health (not recorded which). The CDR3, as DNA: TGCAGCGTTGAAGGCTTTCCGGGGACTCAGCAGTTCTTC. Translation: CSVEGFPGTQQFF.